The 30 T cell receptor beta chains below were found in one sample sequenced in a study of blood T cell repertoires in COVID-19. Produced via immunoSEQ multiplex PCR; TCRdb's table is partial and in-frame only. The sample yields around 300,000 clones, around 82% seen once. The sample taken for sequencing was peripheral blood. Every receptor here comes from a man aged 30 to 39 with active or convalescent COVID-19.

The genes are TRBV7-9 and TRBJ1-2; D call uncertain. V dropped 4 bases and J dropped 6 bases, with 9 bases sitting between them. The CDR3 is 12 amino acids. CDR1 and CDR2 (germline): SEHNR, FQNEAQ (reference sequence). The CDR3 region has the DNA TGTGCCAGCAGCTCTAGCGGGAATGGCTACACCTTC. This sequence encodes CASSSSGNGYTF.

This rearrangement joins TRBV4-3 to TRBJ2-3; 12 bases fit TRBD2. CDR1 LGHNA and CDR2 YSLEER come from the germline V gene. V gave up 0 bases and J gave up 0 bases; unmatched junction bases: 1. The CDR3 length is 17 residues. The CDR3 DNA follows: TGCGCCAGCAGCCAAGATGGGACTAGCGGGAGCACAGATACGCAGTATTTT. It is translated as CASSQDGTSGSTDTQYF.

This rearrangement joins TRBV24-1 to TRBJ1-5; a possible D gene is TRBD1 (5 bases). CDR3 length: 16 residues. Trimming shortened V by 3 bases and J by 1 base, and 12 bases separated the two germline ends. Germline V lookup: CDR1 KGHDR, CDR2 SFDVKD. The CDR3 region is CATSDGGLRSNQPQHF. The CDR3 coding sequence is TGTGCCACCAGTGATGGGGGACTACGGAGCAATCAGCCCCAGCATTTT.

The V and J genes are TRBV6-6 and TRBJ2-1; TRBD1 aligns across 11 bases. Trimming cost V 2 bases and J 6 bases; bases outside gene matches: 3. The CDR3 consists of 15 residues. The germline CDR1 and CDR2 sequences are MNHNY and SVGAGI (reference sequence). The CDR3 region is CASSYRDRGVNEQFF. For the CDR3, the DNA is TGTGCCAGCAGTTACCGGGACAGGGGGGTCAATGAGCAGTTCTTC.

Written as DNA, the CDR3 is TGCAGCGTCTTCCGGGACAGGGGGCACAATGAGCAGTTCTTC. Its translation is CSVFRDRGHNEQFF. The rearrangement uses TRBV29-1 and TRBJ2-1, with 12 nucleotides matching TRBD1. CDR1 is SQVTM, CDR2 ANQGSEA, per germline. This CDR3 has 14 residues. The trim removed 6 bases at V and 5 bases at J, leaving 5 bases unmatched.

The chain links TRBV29-1 to TRBJ1-1; TRBD1 agrees at 10 bases. Per germline, CDR1 SQVTM and CDR2 ANQGSEA. This CDR3 has 11 residues. Unmatched junction bases numbered 0, after V lost 4 bases and J lost 7 bases. The CDR3 here is CSVGTGGEAFF. The CDR3 nucleotides read TGCAGCGTTGGGACAGGGGGTGAAGCTTTCTTT.

The count of this clone is one. The gene calls are TRBV14 and TRBJ2-7, with 9 nucleotides matching TRBD1. This CDR3 is built from 14 residues. Germline lookup yields CDR1 SGHDN and CDR2 FVKESK. Trimming took 4 bases from V and 7 from J; bases not matched to a gene: 8. CDR3 in amino acids: CASSLRTGAEEQYF. Here the CDR3 DNA reads TGTGCCAGCAGCCTTCGGACAGGGGCTGAAGAGCAGTACTTC.

The CDR3 reads CASSRGGGGQPQHF. The CDR3 DNA sequence: TGTGCCAGCAGCCGCGGGGGGGGAGGTCAGCCCCAGCATTTT. V usage is TRBV7-2 and J usage is TRBJ1-5; possibly TRBD1 for D (5 bases). Germline V gene sequence: CDR1 SGHTA, CDR2 FQGNSA. V lost 5 bases and J lost 6, with 14 bases in between. The CDR3 consists of 14 residues.

V usage is TRBV11-3 and J usage is TRBJ2-1, with 9 bases lining up with TRBD2. Trimming at V came to 5 bases and at J to 7 bases, leaving 9 bases not matched to a gene. CDR3 length equals 15 residues. In germline, CDR1 is SGHNT, CDR2 YENEEA. For the CDR3, the DNA is TGTGCCAGCAGCGCCCAAATAGCGGGAGATAATGAGCAGTTCTTC. Protein: CASSAQIAGDNEQFF.

The chain recombines TRBV7-2 with TRBJ2-1; the D gene is possibly TRBD2 (5 bases). Germline V CDR1 and CDR2: SGHTA, FQGNSA. CDR3 length: 14 residues. Trimming stripped 6 bases from V and 8 bases from J, with 17 bases between. CDR3 DNA: TGTGCCAGCAGGATGGACGGCTTCGGGGATGAGCAGTTCTTC. This encodes CASRMDGFGDEQFF.

The chain couples TRBV6-6 to TRBJ2-2; D gene ambiguous. Germline V gene sequence: CDR1 MNHNY, CDR2 SVGAGI (reference sequence). V was cut by 8 bases and J by 5 bases, with 15 bases left in between. CDR3 size: 14 residues. Written as DNA, the CDR3 is TGTGCCAGCCGTTTTTTGACAACTACCGGGGAGCTGTTTTTT. Protein: CASRFLTTTGELFF.

This sequence joins TRBV7-2 and TRBJ2-7; D unresolved. Trimming stripped 1 base from V and 4 bases from J, with 11 bases between. There are 14 residues in the CDR3. Germline CDR1 reads SGHTA; CDR2 reads FQGNSA. The CDR3 sequence: CASSLDPQSYEQYF. The CDR3 nucleotides read TGTGCCAGCAGCTTAGACCCACAGAGTTACGAGCAGTACTTC.

The rearrangement uses TRBV24-1 and TRBJ1-5, with TRBD1 matching 9 bases. V was clipped by 5 bases and J by 6 bases; unmatched bases: 1. The germline V gene has CDR1 KGHDR and CDR2 SFDVKD. The CDR3 extends over 13 amino acids. The CDR3 DNA follows: TGTGCCACCAGTGGACAGGGGGGTCAGCCCCAGCATTTT. Amino acids: CATSGQGGQPQHF.

This clone was observed a handful of times. This chain uses TRBV6-2 or TRBV6-3 with TRBJ2-7; D gene ambiguous. The CDR3 extends over 15 amino acids. The V and J ends lost 2 bases and 2 bases respectively, with 13 bases between them. CDR1 is MNHEY, CDR2 SVGEGT, per germline. The CDR3 bases are TGTGCCAGCAGTTACGAGGTCCACCCCACCTACGAGCAGTACTTC. Translation: CASSYEVHPTYEQYF.

As concerns this clone: The junction departs from germline at one end; a sequencing error may be responsible. The chain carries TRBV18 and TRBJ2-7; 9 nucleotides line up with TRBD1. Germline CDR1 reads KGHSH; CDR2 reads LQKENI. The CDR3 contains 12 residues. As DNA, the CDR3 is TGTGCCAGCTCACCAGGACAGGGGAGATGGAACTTC. Protein: CASSPGQGRWNF.

The rearrangement links TRBV30 to TRBJ1-5; D is possibly TRBD1 (5 bases). The CDR3 spans 14 residues. CDR1 is GTSNPN, CDR2 SVGIG, per germline (reference sequence). Trimming shortened V by 0 bases and J by 3 bases, and 9 bases separated the two germline ends. CDR3 coding DNA: TGTGCCTGGAGTGTATGGGGGGACAATCAGCCCCAGCATTTT. Translating it yields CAWSVWGDNQPQHF.

The chain carries TRBV19 and TRBJ2-5; 7 bases align to TRBD1. Germline V lookup: CDR1 LNHDA, CDR2 SQIVND (reference sequence). V gave up 5 bases and J gave up 4 bases; unmatched junction bases: 4. The CDR3 consists of 13 residues. The CDR3 region has the DNA TGTGCCAGTAGTTTCTCAGGGGGAGAGACCCAGTACTTC. It codes for CASSFSGGETQYF.

This clone was detected a few times. The chain recombines TRBV24-1 with TRBJ1-5, with no clear D. The V end was cut by 9 bases, the J end by 2 bases, with 10 bases between. This CDR3 is 13 amino acids long. CDR1 is KGHDR and CDR2 is SFDVKD in the germline V gene. The chain's CDR3 is CATHSLGNQPQHF. CDR3 nucleotides: TGTGCCACCCATTCTCTAGGCAATCAGCCCCAGCATTTT.

The rearrangement uses TRBV5-1 and TRBJ2-5, with a possible D match to TRBD2 (6 bases). The CDR3 consists of 16 residues. CDR1 is SGHRS, CDR2 YFSETQ, per germline. Trimming stripped 4 bases from V and 4 bases from J, with 20 bases between. The CDR3, as DNA: TGCGCCAGCAGCCCGGGGGTCGGGCAGAGAGGAGAGACCCAGTACTTC. Its protein product is CASSPGVGQRGETQYF.

This chain uses TRBV5-4 with TRBJ1-1; 8 nucleotides match TRBD1. CDR3 length: 13 residues. Per the germline V gene, CDR1 is SGHNT and CDR2 is YYREEE (reference sequence). With V trimmed by 3 bases and J by 7 bases, 5 bases remained unmatched. This CDR3 is CASSSQGGVEAFF. CDR3 nucleotides: TGTGCCAGCAGCTCACAGGGGGGGGTTGAAGCTTTCTTT.

The V call is TRBV12-3 or TRBV12-4, the J call TRBJ2-3; D unresolved. Trimming left V 4 bases short and J 3 bases short, with 2 bases between. The CDR3 totals 11 residues. CDR3 region: CASSSTDTQYF. CDR3 nucleotides: TGTGCCAGCAGTTCTACAGATACGCAGTATTTT.

This clone was detected once. The V and J genes are TRBV7-2 and TRBJ1-1; 9 bases align to TRBD1. From germline, CDR1 is SGHTA and CDR2 FQGNSA. CDR3 length equals 15 residues. V dropped 5 bases and J dropped 5; count of bases not matched to a gene: 9. The CDR3 nucleotides are TGTGCCAGCAGCACTACACAGGGGGCGCGTACTGAAGCTTTCTTT. Its protein is CASSTTQGARTEAFF.

The chain couples TRBV29-1 to TRBJ2-5; TRBD2 agrees at 8 bases. The CDR3 runs to 15 residues. CDR1 is SQVTM and CDR2 is ANQGSEA in the germline V gene. V was clipped by 8 bases and J by 6 bases; unmatched bases: 17. The CDR3 DNA sequence: TGCAGCATAAATGGCGGGACTAGTCTTCAAAAGACCCAGTACTTC. This translates into CSINGGTSLQKTQYF.

The V call is TRBV3-1 (or the pseudogene TRBV3-2), the J call TRBJ2-6; possible D gene TRBD1, 6 bases. Between the trimmed V and J ends, which lost 4 bases and 0 bases, there was a span of 10 bases. CDR1 and CDR2 from the germline V gene are LGHDT and YNNKEL (reference sequence). CDR3 length: 16 amino acids. The CDR3 loop reads CASSRHRVSGANVLTF. The CDR3 bases are TGTGCCAGCAGCCGCCACAGGGTCTCTGGGGCCAACGTCCTGACTTTC.

The chain carries TRBV9 and TRBJ2-1, with 7 bases aligning to TRBD1. Germline loops: CDR1 SGDLS, CDR2 YYNGEE. The length of the CDR3 is 14 residues. The V segment lost 8 bases and the J segment 5 bases; nucleotides outside the gene matches: 10. Here the CDR3 DNA reads TGTGCCAGTACACAGGGGACAGTGGACAATGAGCAGTTCTTC. Translating it yields CASTQGTVDNEQFF. The full variable domain, with the rest looked up from reference TRBV9 and TRBJ2-1, is DSGVTQTPKHLITATGQRVTLRCSPRSGDLSVYWYQQSLDQGLQFLIQYYNGEERAKGNILERFSAQQFPDLHSELNLSSLELGDSALYFCASTQGTVDNEQFFGPGTRLTVL.

Comment on this clone: The same CDR3 is also encoded by other DNA sequences in this sample. This chain connects TRBV25-1 to TRBJ1-2; maybe TRBD1 (5 bases). The CDR3 has 12 residues. V was trimmed by 7 bases and J by 4 bases, leaving 10 bases between them. CDR1 and CDR2 from the germline V gene are MGHDK and SYGVNS. DNA of the CDR3: TGTGCCAGCATGGCAAGGGGCTATGGCTACACCTTC. Amino acid sequence: CASMARGYGYTF.

The V gene is TRBV30, the J gene TRBJ1-2, with 8 nucleotides matching TRBD1. CDR3 size: 14 residues. Germline V gene data show CDR1 as GTSNPN and CDR2 as SVGIG (reference sequence). V gave up 2 bases and J gave up 8 bases; unmatched junction bases: 10. The CDR3 sequence is CAWSKDRELEGYTF. CDR3 bases: TGTGCCTGGAGTAAGGACAGGGAGTTAGAGGGCTACACCTTC.

This clone came up a few times. The identical CDR3 is also encoded by other nucleotide sequences in the sample. This rearrangement joins TRBV11-3 to TRBJ2-2; 7 nucleotides agree with TRBD2. Per the germline V gene, CDR1 is SGHNT and CDR2 is YENEEA. The V and J ends lost 5 bases and 6 bases, in that order; junction bases with no gene match: 3. The CDR3 spans 13 residues. CDR3 sequence reads: CASSLSGPGELFF. CDR3 nucleotides: TGTGCCAGCAGCCTTAGCGGGCCCGGGGAGCTGTTTTTT.

This clone has just a few counts. The J gene is TRBJ1-6, the V gene TRBV5-1, with a weak D call TRBD1 (5 bases). V was trimmed by 4 bases and J by 8 bases, leaving 13 bases between them. This CDR3 has 14 residues. Germline CDR1 is SGHRS and CDR2 is YFSETQ. CDR3 region: CASSPFGAYSPLHF. The CDR3 DNA follows: TGCGCCAGCAGCCCCTTTGGGGCTTATTCACCCCTCCACTTT.

The J gene is TRBJ1-4, the V gene TRBV2, with TRBD1 matching over 12 bases. Per germline, CDR1 SNHLY and CDR2 FYNNEI. This CDR3 has 18 amino acids. V lost 5 bases, J lost 3 bases, and 10 bases stayed unmatched. The CDR3 bases are TGTGCCAGCAGTCCCGGGACAGGGGGCGGTCCGGCTAATGAAAAACTGTTTTTT. This sequence encodes CASSPGTGGGPANEKLFF.